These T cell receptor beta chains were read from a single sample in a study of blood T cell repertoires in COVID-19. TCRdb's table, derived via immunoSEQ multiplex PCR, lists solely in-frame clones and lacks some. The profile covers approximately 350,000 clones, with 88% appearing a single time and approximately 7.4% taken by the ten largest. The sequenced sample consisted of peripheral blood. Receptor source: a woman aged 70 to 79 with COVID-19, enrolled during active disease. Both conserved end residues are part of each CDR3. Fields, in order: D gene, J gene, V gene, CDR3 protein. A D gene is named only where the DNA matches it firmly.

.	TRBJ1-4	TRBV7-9	CASSVLATNEKLFF
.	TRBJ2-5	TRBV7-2	CASSLSLMRGKETQYF
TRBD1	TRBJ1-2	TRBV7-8	CASSLSAGGWDGYTF
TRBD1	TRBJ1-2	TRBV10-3	CAISADRGGYTF
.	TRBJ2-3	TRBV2	CASTALRSTDTQYF
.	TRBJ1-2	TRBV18	CASSPPGQGEHGYTF
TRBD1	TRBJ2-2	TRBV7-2	CASSQGGQATGELFF
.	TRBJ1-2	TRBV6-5	CASSQNRVGNYGYTF
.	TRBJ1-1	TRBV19	CASSTGTNKGTEAFF
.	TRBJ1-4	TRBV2	CASSEGTTLSEKLFF
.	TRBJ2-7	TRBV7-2	CASSFSGTDSYEQYF
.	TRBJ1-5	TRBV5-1	CASSPLGVGQPQHF
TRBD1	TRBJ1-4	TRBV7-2	CASSSSQGAEVKLFF